This T cell receptor beta chain was retrieved from a study of T cells after posttransplantation cyclophosphamide. The assay was immunoSEQ multiplex PCR, and TCRdb's table has in-frame clones only and misses some. The data contain tens of thousands of clones, 90% of them singletons. Busulfan-fludarabine conditioning, marrow transplant, and cyclophosphamide on days +3 and +4 were administered. To note about this clone: Antigen specificity is unknown.

Overall study results and limits: Donor-recipient repertoire similarity was low at 1-2 months, rising over year one.

The sample in question was PBMCs, obtained roughly 60 days after allogeneic stem cell transplant with posttransplant cyclophosphamide. The receptor was isolated from a male patient between 60 and 69 years old who received an allogeneic stem cell transplant from a related donor and was CMV-positive. These T cells may partly come from the graft donor.

The CDR3 DNA reads as TGTGCCAGCAGCCTACTACAGGGGGCAGATGGCTACACCTTC. Translating gives CASSLLQGADGYTF. The gene calls are TRBV9 and TRBJ1-2; 9 bases match TRBD1. The V and J ends lost 4 bases and 6 bases, in that order; junction bases with no gene match: 7. The germline CDR1 and CDR2 sequences are SGDLS and YYNGEE. This CDR3 comprises 14 residues.